This record concerns one T cell receptor (beta chain) sequence. Germline V gives CDR1 LGHNA, CDR2 YNFKEQ. There are 17 residues in the CDR3. V dropped 0 bases and J dropped 4; count of bases not matched to a gene: 6. The entry originates in a study of blood T cell repertoires in COVID-19. Data came from immunoSEQ multiplex PCR; TCRdb stores just in-frame clones and leaves some out. Here the sample spans 65,000 or so clones, about 85% being singletons. The TCR was taken from a human donor with acute or convalescent COVID-19. The donor label of this sample is uncertain. The chain links TRBV4-2 to TRBJ2-5, with TRBD2 identical over 12 bases. Sample: peripheral blood. The CDR3, as DNA: TGTGCCAGCAGCCAAGATGGGCTAGCGGGAGGGGGAGAGACCCAGTACTTC. Protein product: CASSQDGLAGGGETQYF.